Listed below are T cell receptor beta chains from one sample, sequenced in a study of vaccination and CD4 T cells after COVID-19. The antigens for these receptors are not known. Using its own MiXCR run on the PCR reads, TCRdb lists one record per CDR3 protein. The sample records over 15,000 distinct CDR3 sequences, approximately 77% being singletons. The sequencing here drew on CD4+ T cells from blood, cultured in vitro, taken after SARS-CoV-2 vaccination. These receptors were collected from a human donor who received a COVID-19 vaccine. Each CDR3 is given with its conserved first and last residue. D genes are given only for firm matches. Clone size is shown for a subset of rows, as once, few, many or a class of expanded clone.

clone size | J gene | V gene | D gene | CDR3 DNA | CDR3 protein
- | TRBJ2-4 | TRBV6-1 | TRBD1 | TGTGCCAGCAGGGAGGACAGGGGAAGGGGAAACATTCAGTACTTC | CASREDRGRGNIQYF
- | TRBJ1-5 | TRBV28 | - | TGTGCCAGCAGTCGGAATCAGCCCCAGCATTTT | CASSRNQPQHF
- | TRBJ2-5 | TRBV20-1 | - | TGCAGTGCTAGGAGGCCCGGACAAGAGACCCAGTACTTC | CSARRPGQETQYF
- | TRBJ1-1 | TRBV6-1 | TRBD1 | TGTGCCAGCAGTGAAGGTTGGGACAGCAGAAACACTGAAGCTTTCTTT | CASSEGWDSRNTEAFF
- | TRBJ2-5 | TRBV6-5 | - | TGTGCCAGCAGTTCGATCACAGGGACCCAAGAGACCCAGTACTTC | CASSSITGTQETQYF
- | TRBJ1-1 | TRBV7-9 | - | TGTGCCAGCAGCTTAGTGGTGACCCCTGAAGCTTTCTTT | CASSLVVTPEAFF
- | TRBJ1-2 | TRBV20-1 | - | TGCAGTGCTAGAGATCACGGACTCCGGAGGGTACCTAACTATGGCTACACCTTC | CSARDHGLRRVPNYGYTF
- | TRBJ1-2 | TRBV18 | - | TGTGCCAGCTCACCACCGGGGGAGCTTAACTATGGCTACACCTTC | CASSPPGELNYGYTF
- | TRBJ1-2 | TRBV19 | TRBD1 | TGTGCCAGTAGCAACCAGGGGGCAGATGGCTACACCTTC | CASSNQGADGYTF
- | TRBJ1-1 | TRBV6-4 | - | TGTGCCAGCAGGCGTCCAGGCGCAGGCACTGAAGCTTTCTTT | CASRRPGAGTEAFF
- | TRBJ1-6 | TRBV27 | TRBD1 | TGTGCCAGCAGTCTGCGACCATTGGGACAGGGTTACTCCTATAATTCACCCCTCCACTTT | CASSLRPLGQGYSYNSPLHF
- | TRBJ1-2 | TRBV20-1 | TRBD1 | TGCAGTGCTAGACGGACAGGGGTGGGAGGCTACACCTTC | CSARRTGVGGYTF
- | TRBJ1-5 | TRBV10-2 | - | TGCGCCAGCAGTAAAAACGACAGGTGGGGCAATCAGCCCCAGCATTTT | CASSKNDRWGNQPQHF
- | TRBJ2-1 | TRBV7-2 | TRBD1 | TGTGCCAGCAGCTCAGGGGGCGGTAACCACAATGAGCAGTTCTTC | CASSSGGGNHNEQFF
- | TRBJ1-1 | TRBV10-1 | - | TGCGCCAGCAGTCCAGGGCACACTGAAGCTTTCTTT | CASSPGHTEAFF
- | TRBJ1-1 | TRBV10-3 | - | TGTGCCATCAGTGCGGGGGGGACTGAAGCTTTCTTT | CAISAGGTEAFF
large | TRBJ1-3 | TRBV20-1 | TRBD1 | TGCAGTGCTAGTAGGGGGCTTAACTCTGGAAACACCATATATTTT | CSASRGLNSGNTIYF
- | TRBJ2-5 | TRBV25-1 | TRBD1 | TGTGCCAGCAGTGGGGACAGGGGCCAAGAGACCCAGTACTTC | CASSGDRGQETQYF
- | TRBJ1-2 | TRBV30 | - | TGTGCCTGGAGTGTACGGTGGGGCCGGGGGGGCTACACCTTC | CAWSVRWGRGGYTF
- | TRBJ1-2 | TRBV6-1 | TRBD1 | TGTGCCAGCAGTGAAGTCACAGGGGTTGGCTACACCTTC | CASSEVTGVGYTF
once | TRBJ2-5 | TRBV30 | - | TGTGCCTGGGAGAGGGTAGGGGAGACCCAGTACTTC | CAWERVGETQYF
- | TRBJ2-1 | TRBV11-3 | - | TGTGCCAGCAGCTTAAGTACGGAGGTGGGTTACAATGAGCAGTTCTTC | CASSLSTEVGYNEQFF
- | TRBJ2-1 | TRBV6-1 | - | TGTGCCAGCAGTGGGACGAGGTCTACACATGAGCAGTTCTTC | CASSGTRSTHEQFF
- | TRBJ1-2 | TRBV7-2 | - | TGTGCCAGCAGCTTAGCGAACAACTATGGCTACACCTTC | CASSLANNYGYTF
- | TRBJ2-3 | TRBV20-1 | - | TGCAGTGCTACGGGGAGCACAGATACGCAGTATTTT | CSATGSTDTQYF
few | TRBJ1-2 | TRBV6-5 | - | TGTGCCAGCAGTTACTCCGGACAGATCTATGGCTACACCTTC | CASSYSGQIYGYTF
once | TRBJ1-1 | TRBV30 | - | TGTGCCTGGAGTGTACGGTGGAGGGGCTCGCTCACTGAAGCTTTCTTT | CAWSVRWRGSLTEAFF
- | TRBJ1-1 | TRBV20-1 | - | TGCAGTGCTAGGGGGGACCCGGGAACTGAAGCTTTCTTT | CSARGDPGTEAFF
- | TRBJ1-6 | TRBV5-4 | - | TGTGCCAGCAGCTCGGCTGCTACAGGGAATCATTCACCCCTCCACTTT | CASSSAATGNHSPLHF
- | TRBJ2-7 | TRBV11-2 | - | TGTGCCAGCACTCTTCAGAGGCGAACCTACGAGCAGTACTTC | CASTLQRRTYEQYF
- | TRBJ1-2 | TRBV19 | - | TGTGCCAGTAGTAGATTCCGGGCCACGTCGGTGGATGGCTACACCTTC | CASSRFRATSVDGYTF
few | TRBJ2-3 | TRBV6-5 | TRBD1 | TGTGCCAGCAGTTACTTCCCCGGGACAGGGGCGGGCACAGATACGCAGTATTTT | CASSYFPGTGAGTDTQYF
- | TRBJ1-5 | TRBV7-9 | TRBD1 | TGTGCCAGCAGCTCCCAACAGGGGTCAGAGTTAGTACAGCCCCAGCATTTT | CASSSQQGSELVQPQHF
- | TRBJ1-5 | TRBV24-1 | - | TGTGCCACCAGTGATGCGGGACATTACAATCAGCCCCAGCATTTT | CATSDAGHYNQPQHF
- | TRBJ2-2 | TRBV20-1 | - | TGCAGTGCTAGAGTGGCAGGGACCACCGGGGAGCTGTTTTTT | CSARVAGTTGELFF
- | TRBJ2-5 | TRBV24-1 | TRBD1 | TGTGCCACCAGTGATACACAGGGGGCGGGCCGGGAGACCCAGTACTTC | CATSDTQGAGRETQYF
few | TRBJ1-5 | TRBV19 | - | TGTGCCAGTAGTATTGGGGTCGCGGGGAACAATCAGCCCCAGCATTTT | CASSIGVAGNNQPQHF
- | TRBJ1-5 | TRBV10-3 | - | TGTGCCATCAGTGAACGTCCTAATCAGCCCCAGCATTTT | CAISERPNQPQHF
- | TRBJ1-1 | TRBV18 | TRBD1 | TGTGCCAGCTCACCTCAGGGGGTGACTGAAGCTTTCTTT | CASSPQGVTEAFF
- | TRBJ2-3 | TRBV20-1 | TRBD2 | TGCAGTGCTACTAGCGGGGCCGACTTCACAGATACGGAGTATTTT | CSATSGADFTDTEYF
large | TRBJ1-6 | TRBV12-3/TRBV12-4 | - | TGTGCCAGCAGTGCAAGGCAGGGAGTATATTCACCCCTCCACTTT | CASSARQGVYSPLHF
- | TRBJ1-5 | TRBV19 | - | TGTGCCAGTAGATCTACCGACAGACCCAATCAGCCCCAGCATTTT | CASRSTDRPNQPQHF
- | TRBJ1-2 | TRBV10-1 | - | TGCGCCAGCAGTGAGACATTTGGGGAATCTAACTATGGCTACACCTTC | CASSETFGESNYGYTF